Each of the 18 T cell receptor beta chains below was sequenced from the same sample in a study of technical replicates of blood from several donors (dated by TCRdb to 2017 to 2019). Receptors were amplified or captured by the immunoSEQ multiplex PCR assay. TCRdb retrieved this table from immuneACCESS and kept in-frame rearrangements only. Not all clones are present; in checked studies, unresolved V genes account for under half, and no reason is known for the remainder. The sample contains 70,000 to 95,000 clones, just under 95% of them found a single time. Of the sample, about 0.25% falls within the top ten clones. Specimen: T cells isolated from PBMCs. These receptors were taken from a human donor in good health.

The V call is TRBV7-2, the J call TRBJ2-4; 7 positions match TRBD2. The CDR3 is 14 amino acids. Germline V lookup: CDR1 SGHTA, CDR2 FQGNSA. Trimming at V came to 5 bases and at J to 0 bases, leaving 1 base not matched to a gene. The CDR3 bases are TGTGCCAGCAGCGGCGGGGGAGCCAAAAACATTCAGTACTTC. Translation gives CASSGGGAKNIQYF.

V gene TRBV6-5 combines with J gene TRBJ1-1; D not resolved. The CDR3 contains 16 residues. V lost 0 bases and J 5 bases, leaving 16 bases between the germline ends. CDR1 MNHEY and CDR2 SVGAGI come from the germline V gene. The CDR3: CASSYSFEGIQTEAFF. Written as DNA, the CDR3 is TGTGCCAGCAGTTACTCCTTTGAGGGCATACAGACTGAAGCTTTCTTT.

This sequence joins TRBV5-1 and TRBJ2-3, with 7 bases identical to TRBD1. CDR3 length: 15 amino acids. The V segment lost 3 bases and the J segment 1 base; nucleotides outside the gene matches: 5. Germline loops: CDR1 SGHRS, CDR2 YFSETQ. The CDR3 loop reads CASSWRQGGTDTQYF. DNA of the CDR3: TGCGCCAGCAGCTGGAGACAGGGTGGCACAGATACGCAGTATTTT.

This clone appeared a single time. The gene calls are TRBV7-2 and TRBJ2-5, with 8 bases fitting TRBD1. The germline gives CDR1 SGHTA, CDR2 FQGNSA. The V segment lost 8 bases and the J segment 5 bases; nucleotides outside the gene matches: 10. CDR3 size: 14 residues. CDR3 sequence (DNA): TGTGCCAGCGGCTATAACAGGGGGATGGAGACCCAGTACTTC. Amino acids: CASGYNRGMETQYF.

The chain couples TRBV19 to TRBJ2-7, with 12 bases that match TRBD2. The germline gives CDR1 LNHDA, CDR2 SQIVND (reference sequence). The CDR3 totals 14 residues. J lost 1 base, V lost 6 bases, and 1 base had no gene match. The CDR3 coding sequence is TGTGCCAGTAGCGGGACTAGCGGGTCCTACGAGCAGTACTTC. Translated: CASSGTSGSYEQYF. The full variable domain, with the rest looked up from reference TRBV19 and TRBJ2-7, is DGGITQSPKYLFRKEGQNVTLSCEQNLNHDAMYWYRQDPGQGLRLIYYSQIVNDFQKGDIAEGYSVSREKKESFPLTVTSAQKNPTAFYLCASSGTSGSYEQYFGPGTRLTVT.

V gene TRBV5-1 combines with J gene TRBJ2-7; TRBD1 matches 9 bases. The germline V gene has CDR1 SGHRS and CDR2 YFSETQ. The V segment lost 4 bases and the J segment 3 bases; nucleotides outside the gene matches: 8. The CDR3 spans 15 residues. CDR3 DNA: TGCGCCAGCAGCCCAAAGCTGGGACAGGGCTACGAGCAGTACTTC. Translation gives CASSPKLGQGYEQYF.

This chain joins TRBV2 and TRBJ2-2; D ambiguous. Trimming shortened V by 1 base and J by 6 bases, and 15 bases separated the two germline ends. The germline V gene encodes CDR1 SNHLY and CDR2 FYNNEI. The CDR3 length is 16 residues. CDR3 coding DNA: TGTGCCAGCAGTGAAGTGGGCCCAATATTCCCCGGGGAGCTGTTTTTT. Its translation: CASSEVGPIFPGELFF.

This clone was counted a single time. This chain connects TRBV28 to TRBJ1-5, with TRBD1 matching over 7 bases. In germline, CDR1 is MDHEN, CDR2 SYDVKM. Trimming cost V 6 bases and J 4 bases; bases outside gene matches: 6. The CDR3 contains 14 residues. DNA for the CDR3: TGTGCCAGCAGGCCCCGGGACAGAAATCAGCCCCAGCATTTT. Its translation: CASRPRDRNQPQHF. The full variable domain, in which reference TRBV28 and TRBJ1-5 provide the parts outside the CDR3, is DVKVTQSSRYLVKRTGEKVFLECVQDMDHENMFWYRQDPGLGLRLIYFSYDVKMKEKGDIPEGYSVSREKKERFSLILESASTNQTSMYLCASRPRDRNQPQHFGDGTRLSIL.

This chain joins TRBV14 and TRBJ2-7; 10 bases map to TRBD1. This CDR3 comprises 15 residues. The V gene's germline CDR1 is SGHDN and CDR2 FVKESK. V shed 6 bases and J 6 bases; nucleotides not matched to a gene: 11. The CDR3 sequence: CASSSLTGGRIEQYF. The CDR3 bases are TGTGCCAGCAGTTCTTTGACAGGGGGCCGGATCGAGCAGTACTTC.

The genes are TRBV10-3 and TRBJ1-1; 7 nucleotides line up with TRBD1. The ends lost 1 base at V and 2 bases at J; junction bases unmatched: 1. This CDR3 spans 14 amino acids. Germline CDR1 ENHRY, CDR2 SYGVKD. CDR3 sequence reads: CAISEWTGNTEAFF. CDR3 sequence (DNA): TGTGCCATCAGTGAGTGGACAGGAAACACTGAAGCTTTCTTT.

V is TRBV15 and J is TRBJ2-3; 10 bases agree with TRBD2. The CDR3 runs 14 residues. With V trimmed by 5 bases and J by 1 base, 0 bases remained unmatched. Germline assignment: CDR1 LNHNV and CDR2 YYDKDF (reference sequence). The CDR3, as DNA: TGTGCCACCAGCGGACTAGCGGGCACAGATACGCAGTATTTT. It translates to CATSGLAGTDTQYF.

The chain links TRBV19 to TRBJ1-5; a possible D gene is TRBD1 (6 bases). The germline V gene has CDR1 LNHDA and CDR2 SQIVND (reference sequence). V lost 5 bases and J lost 7, with 15 bases in between. CDR3 size: 14 residues. CDR3 loop: CASSLRQVQQPQHF. In DNA, the CDR3 is TGTGCCAGTAGTCTAAGACAGGTACAACAGCCCCAGCATTTT.

The chain couples TRBV5-8 to TRBJ2-5; TRBD2 agrees at 12 bases. The germline V gene encodes CDR1 SGHTS and CDR2 YDEGEE. J was trimmed by 5 bases and V by 2 bases; bases with no gene match: 7. This CDR3 is 16 amino acids long. CDR3: CASSFRTSGVGETQYF. As DNA, the CDR3 is TGTGCCAGCAGCTTCCGGACTAGCGGGGTCGGGGAGACCCAGTACTTC.

The rearrangement uses TRBV7-8 and TRBJ2-5, with D maybe TRBD1 (6 bases). Germline V gives CDR1 SGHVS, CDR2 FQNEAQ. Trimming stripped 7 bases from V and 2 bases from J, with 14 bases between. The CDR3 runs to 14 residues. The CDR3 DNA is TGTGCCAGCATCCTTAATACAGGGCAAGAGACCCAGTACTTC. Its translation is CASILNTGQETQYF.

This rearrangement joins TRBV18 to TRBJ1-1, with D perhaps TRBD1 (5 bases). Germline assignment: CDR1 KGHSH and CDR2 LQKENI. V was pared by 10 bases and J by 4 bases, with 13 bases between. The CDR3 is 12 amino acids. CDR3 in DNA: TGTGCCACCCATCCGGGGGGCACTGAAGCTTTCTTT. Translated: CATHPGGTEAFF.

The chain links TRBV7-9 to TRBJ2-1; 14 nucleotides agree with TRBD2. The V segment lost 5 bases and the J segment 12 bases; nucleotides outside the gene matches: 9. The germline V gene encodes CDR1 SEHNR and CDR2 FQNEAQ (reference sequence). This CDR3 has 15 residues. The CDR3 sequence: CASSLGLAGAEGQFF. The CDR3 bases are TGTGCCAGCAGCCTGGGACTAGCGGGGGCGGAGGGGCAGTTCTTC.

The chain is built from TRBV14 and TRBJ2-4; tentative D call: TRBD2 (6 bases). The germline gives CDR1 SGHDN, CDR2 FVKESK. CDR3 size: 16 residues. The V end was cut by 1 base, the J end by 0 bases, with 10 bases between. The CDR3 protein is CASSQVTAGAKNIQYF. CDR3 sequence (DNA): TGTGCCAGCAGCCAAGTAACAGCGGGAGCCAAAAACATTCAGTACTTC.

The chain is built from TRBV28 and TRBJ1-5; 9 positions match TRBD1. The CDR3 loop spans 15 amino acids. V gave up 6 bases and J gave up 4 bases; unmatched junction bases: 7. The germline V gene encodes CDR1 MDHEN and CDR2 SYDVKM. The CDR3 spells CASSWGQGTNQPQHF. CDR3 sequence (DNA): TGTGCCAGCAGCTGGGGACAGGGCACTAATCAGCCCCAGCATTTT.